One sample yielded the 21 T cell receptor beta chains listed below, sequenced in a study of T cell responses to AZD1222 COVID-19 vaccine. Repertoires were generated with immunoSEQ multiplex PCR, while TCRdb's copy carries only in-frame clones and drops some. The data contain 100,000 to 150,000 clones, roughly 90% of them seen just once; the ten biggest clones take up 6% to 8%. Sample: peripheral blood, taken 28 days after the second AZD1222 dose. The receptors stem from an adult who received the AZD1222 COVID-19 vaccine.

The chain is built from TRBV24-1 and TRBJ1-1; unclear D gene. From germline, CDR1 is KGHDR and CDR2 SFDVKD. The V end was cut by 5 bases, the J end by 0 bases, with 6 bases between. The CDR3 length is 13 residues. Here the CDR3 reads CATSGTVNTEAFF. CDR3 bases: TGTGCCACCAGTGGAACAGTGAACACTGAAGCTTTCTTT.

This chain links TRBV2 with TRBJ1-6; weak D call: TRBD1 (5 bases). In germline, CDR1 is SNHLY, CDR2 FYNNEI. Trimming took off 2 bases at V and 10 bases at J, with 15 bases between the two ends. This CDR3 region has 15 residues. CDR3 residues: CASSETVLGGSPLHF. The CDR3 region has the DNA TGTGCCAGCAGTGAAACGGTTTTGGGGGGATCACCCCTCCACTTT.

The chain recombines TRBV11-1 with TRBJ2-7; D perhaps matches TRBD2 (5 bases). Germline V gene data show CDR1 as SGHAT and CDR2 as FQDESV (reference sequence). The germline V and J ends were trimmed by 5 bases and 0 bases, with 11 bases remaining between them. The CDR3 sequence is 14 residues long. In DNA, the CDR3 is TGTGCCAGCAGCACGAACGGGAACTCCTACGAGCAGTACTTC. Protein sequence: CASSTNGNSYEQYF.

This chain links TRBV2 with TRBJ2-7; 11 nucleotides line up with TRBD1. There are 14 residues in the CDR3. Trimming cost V 7 bases and J 3 bases; bases outside gene matches: 5. Germline CDR1 reads SNHLY; CDR2 reads FYNNEI. As DNA, the CDR3 is TGTGCCAGCATCCGGGACAGGGGGTACTACGAGCAGTACTTC. Translation: CASIRDRGYYEQYF.

The chain combines TRBV7-2 with TRBJ2-7, with TRBD2 matching 9 bases. The CDR3 totals 14 residues. Per the germline V gene, CDR1 is SGHTA and CDR2 is FQGNSA. V lost 3 bases to trimming and J lost 2 bases; unmatched junction nucleotides: 2. The CDR3 nucleotides are TGTGCCAGCAGCTTGCGGGAGGGAACCTACGAGCAGTACTTC. Its translation is CASSLREGTYEQYF.

The count of this clone is one. V and J are TRBV24-1 and TRBJ2-1, with 12 bases fitting TRBD1. The CDR3 consists of 15 residues. CDR1 KGHDR and CDR2 SFDVKD come from the germline V gene. The V gene end was trimmed by 5 bases and the J gene end by 9 bases; junction bases not matched to a gene: 7. CDR3 residues: CATSARDRGHVEQFF. CDR3 bases: TGTGCCACCAGTGCCCGGGACAGGGGGCACGTTGAGCAGTTCTTC.

The chain is built from TRBV7-9 and TRBJ2-5; D perhaps matches TRBD1 (5 bases). Germline V gene data show CDR1 as SEHNR and CDR2 as FQNEAQ (reference sequence). V was trimmed by 5 bases and J by 1 base, leaving 17 bases between them. The CDR3 loop spans 16 amino acids. CDR3 residues: CASSPGMGRIQETQYF. CDR3 nucleotide sequence: TGTGCCAGCAGCCCCGGAATGGGGCGGATCCAAGAGACCCAGTACTTC.

The chain uses TRBV5-1 and TRBJ2-7, with D uncertain. This CDR3 is built from 14 residues. Trimming removed 0 bases at V and 0 bases at J, with 7 bases between. Germline CDR1 and CDR2: SGHRS and YFSETQ. Written as DNA, the CDR3 is TGCGCCAGCAGCTTGGTGGTGGACTCCTACGAGCAGTACTTC. Translation gives CASSLVVDSYEQYF.

The chain carries TRBV7-2 and TRBJ2-7, with TRBD2 identical over 8 bases. With 3 bases clipped from V and 0 bases from J, the junction kept 4 bases outside the gene matches. From germline, CDR1 is SGHTA and CDR2 FQGNSA. This CDR3 has 15 amino acids. Here the CDR3 reads CASSFKSGSSYEQYF. CDR3 nucleotides: TGTGCCAGCAGCTTTAAGAGCGGGAGCTCCTACGAGCAGTACTTC.

The chain joins TRBV4-3 to TRBJ2-1; 8 bases are shared with TRBD2. V lost 5 bases to trimming and J lost 5 bases; unmatched junction nucleotides: 11. Germline CDR1 LGHNA, CDR2 YSLEER. CDR3 length equals 16 residues. In DNA, the CDR3 is TGCGCCAGCAGCTCCCACTGGGGCGGGAGGAACAATGAGCAGTTCTTC. Amino acids: CASSSHWGGRNNEQFF.

The chain has TRBV19 and TRBJ2-7; D remains ambiguous. Looked up from germline, CDR1 is LNHDA and CDR2 is SQIVND (reference sequence). This CDR3 comprises 15 residues. V was trimmed by 6 bases and J by 0 bases, leaving 15 bases between them. The CDR3 DNA is TGTGCCAGTAGAAGAGAGCAGGCCCCCTCCTACGAGCAGTACTTC. This translates into CASRREQAPSYEQYF.

The chain links TRBV3-1 (or the pseudogene TRBV3-2) to TRBJ2-7; maybe TRBD2 (6 bases). The germline V gene encodes CDR1 LGHDT and CDR2 YNNKEL (reference sequence). Trimming cost V 4 bases and J 5 bases, with 15 bases left between them. The CDR3 is 14 residues long. The CDR3 nucleotides are TGTGCCAGCAGCCCTTCTAGCGTCCGGAACGAGCAGTACTTC. The encoded protein is CASSPSSVRNEQYF.

The J gene is TRBJ2-7, the V gene TRBV6-5; the D is unclear. The germline gives CDR1 MNHEY, CDR2 SVGAGI. V lost 8 bases and J 4 bases, leaving 15 bases between the germline ends. The CDR3 totals 13 residues. CDR3 sequence: CASGFEPNYEQYF. CDR3 DNA: TGTGCCAGCGGCTTCGAACCCAATTACGAGCAGTACTTC.

The chain links TRBV6-5 to TRBJ1-6, with a tentative D call TRBD1 (5 bases). The CDR3 is made up of 14 amino acids. The V and J ends lost 5 bases and 10 bases respectively, with 15 bases between them. Germline V gives CDR1 MNHEY, CDR2 SVGAGI. The CDR3: CASSPLGGGSPLHF. CDR3 sequence (DNA): TGTGCCAGCAGTCCCTTGGGCGGGGGATCACCCCTCCACTTT.

The V gene is TRBV3-1 (or the pseudogene TRBV3-2), the J gene TRBJ2-7, with unresolved D. Germline values: CDR1 LGHDT, CDR2 YNNKEL (reference sequence). The CDR3 is made up of 14 amino acids. Trimming removed 3 bases from V and 3 bases from J, with 12 bases in between. In DNA, the CDR3 is TGTGCCAGCAGCCATGATGGACGCATCTACGAGCAGTACTTC. Encoded protein: CASSHDGRIYEQYF.

The rearrangement links TRBV7-3 to TRBJ2-3; 10 bases match TRBD1. J lost 5 bases, V lost 2 bases, and 13 bases had no gene match. The CDR3 consists of 18 residues. The germline V gene encodes CDR1 SGHTA and CDR2 FQGTGA. As DNA, the CDR3 is TGTGCCAGCAGCTTATTCCCCCTGGACAGGGGGATCTTAGATACGCAGTATTTT. Protein product: CASSLFPLDRGILDTQYF.

The chain carries TRBV28 and TRBJ1-1; no clear D gene. Per germline, CDR1 MDHEN and CDR2 SYDVKM. The CDR3 covers 14 residues. V was trimmed by 3 bases and J by 4 bases, leaving 12 bases between them. The CDR3 region is CASSFPVGSTEAFF. The CDR3 coding sequence is TGTGCCAGCAGTTTCCCTGTGGGGAGCACTGAAGCTTTCTTT.

DNA for the CDR3: TGTGCCACCAGTGATGGTGGGGATGAGCAGTTCTTC. This gives the protein CATSDGGDEQFF. The chain employs TRBV24-1 and TRBJ2-1; D gene unclear. With 3 bases removed from V and 8 bases from J, the gap between germline ends came to 7 bases. Per germline, CDR1 KGHDR and CDR2 SFDVKD. The CDR3 loop spans 12 amino acids.

J is TRBJ1-4 and V is TRBV18; D uncertain. Germline lookup yields CDR1 KGHSH and CDR2 LQKENI. This CDR3 has 14 residues. V was clipped by 6 bases and J by 6 bases, with 14 bases between them. This CDR3 is CASSPAAADEKLFF. CDR3 in DNA: TGTGCCAGCTCCCCCGCGGCGGCGGATGAAAAACTGTTTTTT. Full variable domain (missing parts from reference TRBV18 and TRBJ1-4): NAGVMQNPRHLVRRRGQEARLRCSPMKGHSHVYWYRQLPEEGLKFMVYLQKENIIDESGMPKERFSAEFPKEGPSILRIQQVVRGDSAAYFCASSPAAADEKLFFGSGTQLSVL.

This rearrangement joins TRBV5-1 to TRBJ1-1; 9 nucleotides agree with TRBD1. Trimming took 0 bases from V and 4 from J; bases not matched to a gene: 10. The CDR3 is 17 amino acids. The germline V gene has CDR1 SGHRS and CDR2 YFSETQ. The DNA for the CDR3 is TGCGCCAGCAGCTTGGCGCCACAGGGGGCGCTGGGCACTGAAGCTTTCTTT. Its protein is CASSLAPQGALGTEAFF.

The CDR3 reads CASSQQMAGGAYEQYF. The CDR3 DNA reads as TGTGCCAGCAGCCAACAAATGGCGGGAGGGGCCTACGAGCAGTACTTC. The rearrangement joins TRBV3-1 (or the pseudogene TRBV3-2) to TRBJ2-7; 9 positions agree with TRBD2. J was trimmed by 2 bases and V by 2 bases; bases with no gene match: 7. CDR1 is LGHDT and CDR2 is YNNKEL in the germline V gene (reference sequence). This CDR3 spans 16 amino acids.